The clone carrying this T cell receptor (beta chain) was counted many times. The sample is drawn from a study of neurological immune-mediated disorders. Germline V gives CDR1 DFQATT, CDR2 SNEGSKA (reference sequence). The CDR3 has 15 residues. V gave up 2 bases and J gave up 1 base; unmatched junction bases: 6. The output of every sequencing run, over 170 million TCR-beta sequences, came from 15-18 subjects. TCRdb independently ran MiXCR on the 5' RACE reads; one entry per CDR3 protein. The profile shows around 70,000 distinct CDR3 sequences, approximately 5% of them singletons. This receptor was taken from a woman in her 70s with multiple sclerosis. The V gene is TRBV20-1, the J gene TRBJ2-3; TRBD2 matches at 7 bases. Sequencing input: PBMCs. CDR3 region: CSARMASGGTDTQYF. DNA of the CDR3: TGCAGTGCTAGAATGGCTAGCGGAGGCACAGATACGCAGTATTTT.